This T cell receptor (beta chain) was sequenced in a study of cytomegalovirus exposure and HLA in healthy donors. Study findings and constraints: The study had only CMV serostatus as immune exposure information. Versus the approximately 670-donor mean, an Asian-associated ancestry cluster reportedly showed fewer N-insertions in a later analysis. After further analysis at a later stage, roughly 16,000 TCR beta sequences were associated with HLA alleles at 0.05 false discovery rate. A later analysis revealed that TCR association rates differed between HLA loci, peaking at DRB1 and bottoming out at HLA-C.

CDR1 and CDR2 (germline): MRHNA, SNTAGT. J was trimmed by 5 bases and V by 6 bases; bases with no gene match: 11. The CDR3 is made up of 16 amino acids. PCR involved 60 Vbeta and 13 Jbeta primers. Clones were read by immunoSEQ multiplex PCR, and TCRdb kept only the in-frame ones, dropping some. The sample lists 150,000 to 200,000 clones, 80% occurring once. On this clone: Antigen: not known.

The V gene is TRBV6-4, the J gene TRBJ1-1, with TRBD1 matching over 11 bases. This clonotype originated in a woman aged 25 to 39 in good health and CMV-seronegative. Sample: PBMCs. The CDR3, as DNA: TGTGCCAGCAGAGGGACAGGGGGTAGAGGGGGGACTGAAGCTTTCTTT. Translated: CASRGTGGRGGTEAFF.